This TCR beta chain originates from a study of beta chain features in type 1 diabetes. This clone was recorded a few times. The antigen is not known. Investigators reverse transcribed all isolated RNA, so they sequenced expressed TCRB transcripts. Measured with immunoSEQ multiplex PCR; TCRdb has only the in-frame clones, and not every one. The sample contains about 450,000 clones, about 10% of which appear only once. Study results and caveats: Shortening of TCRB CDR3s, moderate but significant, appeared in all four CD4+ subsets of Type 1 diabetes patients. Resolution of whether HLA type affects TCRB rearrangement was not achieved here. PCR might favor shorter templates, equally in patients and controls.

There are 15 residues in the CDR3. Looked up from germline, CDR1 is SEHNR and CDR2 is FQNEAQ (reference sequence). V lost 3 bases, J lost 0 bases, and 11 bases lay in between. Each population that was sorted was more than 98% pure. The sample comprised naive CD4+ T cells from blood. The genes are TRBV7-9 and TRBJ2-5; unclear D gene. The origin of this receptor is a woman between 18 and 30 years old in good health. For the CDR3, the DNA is TGTGCCAGCAGCTTTGCCTCACCGTACCAAGAGACCCAGTACTTC. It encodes CASSFASPYQETQYF.